A selection of T cell receptor beta chains follows, all from one sample in a study of CXCR3-negative and CXCR3-positive naive CD8 T cells. TCRdb reanalyzed the 5' RACE reads, giving one entry per CDR3 protein sequence and no DNA. The sample features some 41,000 distinct CDR3 sequences, with around 2% in its top ten. Sequencing was performed on naive CXCR3- CD8+ T cells from blood. The receptors derive from a human donor in good health. Some clones in this sample may be carry-over from other donors' samples. Each CDR3 is given with its conserved first and last residue.

J	V	CDR3
TRBJ2-1	TRBV10-3	CAISRDSDMNNEQFF
TRBJ2-7	TRBV3-1	CASSQGAAGTYEQYF
TRBJ2-5	TRBV15	CATSRDRGRGVQETQYF
TRBJ1-1	TRBV12-3/TRBV12-4	CASRTVLYTEAFF
TRBJ2-7	TRBV13	CASSFFPTGTSGGTEEQYF
TRBJ2-3	TRBV29-1	CSVVVIPDTQYF
TRBJ2-7	TRBV13	CASSLGGRTYEQYF
TRBJ1-1	TRBV6-6	CASSYSREGGTEAFF
TRBJ1-3	TRBV20-1	CSARDWRPVQGYTIYF
TRBJ2-5	TRBV28	CASSLEDRGVETQYF
TRBJ2-2	TRBV28	CASSFGGTPGELFF
TRBJ2-3	TRBV14	CASSQASNTDTQYF
TRBJ1-3	TRBV14	CASSQGPGSGSSGNTIYF
TRBJ2-1	TRBV9	CASSSRDPSNEQFF
TRBJ1-6	TRBV11-3	CASSATRESQNSPLHF
TRBJ2-4	TRBV27	CASSLWTGSKNIQYF
TRBJ2-1	TRBV6-2/TRBV6-3	CASSTGGRSYNEQFF
TRBJ1-1	TRBV29-1	CSVLQGTVDTEAFF
TRBJ2-1	TRBV2	CASRDGTVKFF
TRBJ2-1	TRBV4-3	CASSQDPQGASYNEQFF
TRBJ2-6	TRBV9	CASSFASEIFSSGANVLTF
TRBJ2-2	TRBV28	CASSQTNTGELFF
TRBJ2-5	TRBV5-5	CASSTLTGTGEWYQETQYF
TRBJ2-6	TRBV7-9	CASSYKGAPHPGANVLTF
TRBJ2-1	TRBV29-1	CSVNGLASSYNEQFF
TRBJ2-5	TRBV28	CASRHDHRGLGKTQYF
TRBJ2-5	TRBV11-3	CASSSRAVETQYF
TRBJ2-7	TRBV29-1	CSVEDGAYEQYF
TRBJ2-5	TRBV10-3	CAISDWGSSETQYF
TRBJ2-5	TRBV28	CASTVSGGQETQYF
TRBJ2-2	TRBV6-5	CASTPSGGGGGYTGELFF
TRBJ2-3	TRBV25-1	CASSDDRATDTQYF
TRBJ2-3	TRBV5-1	CASSFEPYNTDTQYF
TRBJ1-2	TRBV29-1	CTIGPGTLGYTF
TRBJ2-1	TRBV3-1	CASSQTDYPSYNEQFF
TRBJ2-7	TRBV28	CASSYSDRAEQYF
TRBJ2-7	TRBV2	CASSSHVDRVREQYF
TRBJ1-1	TRBV15	CATSRVQGGTEAFF
TRBJ2-3	TRBV7-9	CASSFGPDTQYF
TRBJ2-5	TRBV29-1	CSVPKGLEQTGLAGFQETQYF
TRBJ1-2	TRBV13	CASSGGSRQGYTF
TRBJ2-1	TRBV7-8	CASSTGSGFYNEQFF